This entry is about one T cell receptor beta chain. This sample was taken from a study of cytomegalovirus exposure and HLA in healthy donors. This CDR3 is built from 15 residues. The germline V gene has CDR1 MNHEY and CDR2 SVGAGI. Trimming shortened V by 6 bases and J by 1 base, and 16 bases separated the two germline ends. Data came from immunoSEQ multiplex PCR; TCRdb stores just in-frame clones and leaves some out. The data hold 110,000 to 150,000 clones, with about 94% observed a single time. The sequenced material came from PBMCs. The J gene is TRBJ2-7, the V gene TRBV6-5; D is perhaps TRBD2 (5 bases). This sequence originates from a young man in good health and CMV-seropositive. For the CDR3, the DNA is TGTGCCAGCAGCAATAGCGAATATGTTTCCTACGAGCAGTACTTC. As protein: CASSNSEYVSYEQYF.